This TCR beta chain appears in the sequencing data of a study of T cell repertoires in cytomegalovirus infection. Turning to the study itself: CMV epitopes that were recently identified and HLA-C-restricted were used alongside well-studied HLA-B-restricted ones. CMV infection and matching HLA type were both indicated by public TCR beta signatures. General observations from the study: HLA-C-restricted CMV-specific TCR beta clonotypes were dominant in the ex vivo response.

V lost 6 bases and J 6 bases, leaving 17 bases between the germline ends. Germline-derived CDR1 and CDR2 are SGHTA and FQGNSA. CDR3 length: 14 amino acids. The table lists this clonotype with many counts. Antigen specificity is unknown. One entry per CDR3 protein, called by TCRdb with MiXCR from the reads. Here the sample spans roughly 860,000 distinct CDR3 sequences, over 25% being singletons. The origin of this receptor is a human donor in good health (CMV status not recorded). Some clones in this sample may be carry-over from other donors' samples. Sequenced here: cultured CD8+ T cells from PBMCs, sampled from culture after CMV antigen stimulation. V gene TRBV7-2 combines with J gene TRBJ1-1; a possible D gene is TRBD1 (5 bases). CDR3 amino acids: CASRLLLRDPEAFF. As DNA, the CDR3 is TGTGCCAGCAGACTTCTTTTGAGGGACCCTGAAGCTTTCTTT.